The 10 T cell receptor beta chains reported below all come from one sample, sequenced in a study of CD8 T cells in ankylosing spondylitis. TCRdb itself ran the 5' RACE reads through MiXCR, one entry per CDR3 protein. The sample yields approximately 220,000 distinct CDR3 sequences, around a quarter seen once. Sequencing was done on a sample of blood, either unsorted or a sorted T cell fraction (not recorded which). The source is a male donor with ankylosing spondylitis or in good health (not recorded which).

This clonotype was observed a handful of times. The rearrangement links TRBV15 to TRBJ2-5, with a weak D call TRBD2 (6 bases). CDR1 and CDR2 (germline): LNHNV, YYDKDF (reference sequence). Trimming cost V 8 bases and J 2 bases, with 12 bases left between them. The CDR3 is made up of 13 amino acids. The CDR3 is CATGRDSQETQYF. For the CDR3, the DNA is TGTGCCACCGGGCGGGATAGTCAAGAGACCCAGTACTTC.

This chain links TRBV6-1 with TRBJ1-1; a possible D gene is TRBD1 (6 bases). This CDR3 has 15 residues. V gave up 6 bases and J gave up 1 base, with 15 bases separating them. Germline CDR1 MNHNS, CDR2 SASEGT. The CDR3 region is CASSHRSRGNTEAFF. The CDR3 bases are TGTGCCAGCAGCCATAGGAGCAGGGGGAACACTGAAGCTTTCTTT.

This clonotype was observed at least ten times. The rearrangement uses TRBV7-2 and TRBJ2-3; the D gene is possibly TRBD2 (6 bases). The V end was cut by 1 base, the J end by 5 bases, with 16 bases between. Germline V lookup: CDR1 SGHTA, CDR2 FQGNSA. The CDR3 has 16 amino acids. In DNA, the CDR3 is TGTGCCAGCAGCTTAGGGGGCCTCGGGGGTGGAGATACGCAGTATTTT. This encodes CASSLGGLGGGDTQYF.

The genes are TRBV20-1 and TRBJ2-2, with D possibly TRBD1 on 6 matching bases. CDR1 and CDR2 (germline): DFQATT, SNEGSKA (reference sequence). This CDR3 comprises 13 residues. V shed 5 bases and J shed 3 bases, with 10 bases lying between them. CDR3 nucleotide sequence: TGCAGTGCTCGCCGGACAGACACCGGGGAGCTGTTTTTT. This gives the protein CSARRTDTGELFF.

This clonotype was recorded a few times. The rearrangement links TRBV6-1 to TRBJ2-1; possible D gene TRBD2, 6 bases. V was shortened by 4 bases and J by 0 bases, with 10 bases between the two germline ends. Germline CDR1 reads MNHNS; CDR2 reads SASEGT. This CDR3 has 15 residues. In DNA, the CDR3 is TGTGCCAGCAGTGCTAGCGCTAGCTCCTACAATGAGCAGTTCTTC. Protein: CASSASASSYNEQFF.

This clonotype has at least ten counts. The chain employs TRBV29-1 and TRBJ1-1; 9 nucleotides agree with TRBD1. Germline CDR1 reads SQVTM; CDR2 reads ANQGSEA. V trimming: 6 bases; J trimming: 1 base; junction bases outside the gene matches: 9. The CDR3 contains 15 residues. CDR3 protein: CSVGTGTGGNTEAFF. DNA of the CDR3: TGCAGCGTCGGGACAGGGACTGGGGGGAACACTGAAGCTTTCTTT.

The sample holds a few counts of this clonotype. CDR3 protein: CSARTQRPYNEQFF. Here the CDR3 DNA reads TGCAGTGCTAGAACGCAAAGACCCTACAATGAGCAGTTCTTC. This chain links TRBV20-1 with TRBJ2-1; D gene uncertain. The germline V and J ends were trimmed by 2 bases and 2 bases, with 10 bases remaining between them. CDR3 length: 14 residues. CDR1 and CDR2 from the germline V gene are DFQATT and SNEGSKA (reference sequence).

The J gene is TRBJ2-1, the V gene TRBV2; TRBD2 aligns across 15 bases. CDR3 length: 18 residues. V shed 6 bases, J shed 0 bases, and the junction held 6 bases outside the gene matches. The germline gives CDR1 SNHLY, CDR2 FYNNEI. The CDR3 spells CASSFGTSGRSSYNEQFF. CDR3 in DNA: TGTGCCAGCAGCTTTGGGACTAGCGGGAGGAGCTCCTACAATGAGCAGTTCTTC.

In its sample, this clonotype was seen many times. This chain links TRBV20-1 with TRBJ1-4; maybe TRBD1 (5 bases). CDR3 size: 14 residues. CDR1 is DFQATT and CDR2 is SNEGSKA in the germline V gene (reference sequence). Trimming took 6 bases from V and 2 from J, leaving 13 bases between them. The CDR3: CSASLGATNEKLFF. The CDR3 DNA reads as TGCAGTGCGTCTTTAGGGGCGACTAATGAAAAACTGTTTTTT.

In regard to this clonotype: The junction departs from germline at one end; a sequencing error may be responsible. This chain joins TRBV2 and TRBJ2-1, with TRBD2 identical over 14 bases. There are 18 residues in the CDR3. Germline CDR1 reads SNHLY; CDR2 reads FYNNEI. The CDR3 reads CACSGLAGGISSYNEQFF. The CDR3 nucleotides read TGTGCCTGCAGTGGACTAGCGGGAGGAATAAGCTCCTACAATGAGCAGTTCTTC.